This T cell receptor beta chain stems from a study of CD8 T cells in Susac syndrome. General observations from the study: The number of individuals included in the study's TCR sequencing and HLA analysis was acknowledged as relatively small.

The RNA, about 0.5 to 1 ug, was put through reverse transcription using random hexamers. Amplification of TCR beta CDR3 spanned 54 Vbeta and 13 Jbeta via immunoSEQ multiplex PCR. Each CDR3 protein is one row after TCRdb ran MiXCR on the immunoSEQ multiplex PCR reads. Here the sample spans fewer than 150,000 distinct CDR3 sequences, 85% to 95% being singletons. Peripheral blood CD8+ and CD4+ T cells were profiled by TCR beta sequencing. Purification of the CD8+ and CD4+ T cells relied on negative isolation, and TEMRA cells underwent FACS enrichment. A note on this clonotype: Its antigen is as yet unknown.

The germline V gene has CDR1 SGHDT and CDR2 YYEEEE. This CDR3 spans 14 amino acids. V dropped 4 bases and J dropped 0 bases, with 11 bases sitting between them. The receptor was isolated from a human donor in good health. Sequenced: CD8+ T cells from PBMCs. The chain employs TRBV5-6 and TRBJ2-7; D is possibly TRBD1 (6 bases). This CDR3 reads CASSGGPSSYEQYF. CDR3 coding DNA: TGTGCCAGCAGCGGGGGCCCGAGCTCCTACGAGCAGTACTTC.